Presented here are 22 T cell receptor beta chains from one specimen sequenced in a study of blood T cell repertoires in COVID-19. Sequencing was performed with immunoSEQ multiplex PCR; in TCRdb, only in-frame clones are kept and a portion is missing. The data contain approximately 54,000 clones, 75% to 95% of them seen just once; the ten biggest clones take up approximately 8%. The sequencing input was peripheral blood. These receptors were taken from a middle-aged woman with active COVID-19.

The V call is TRBV5-1, the J call TRBJ1-6, with D uncertain. The ends were cut back, 2 bases at V and 9 bases at J, with 9 bases in the middle. Germline V gene lookup returns CDR1 SGHRS and CDR2 YFSETQ. This CDR3 contains 13 residues. The CDR3 reads CASSLMEASPLHF. Here the CDR3 DNA reads TGCGCCAGCAGCTTAATGGAGGCTTCACCCCTCCACTTT.

The CDR3 is CASRPTGGKGYTF. The DNA of the CDR3 is TGTGCCAGCAGACCCACAGGGGGAAAAGGCTACACCTTC. This chain uses TRBV28 with TRBJ1-2; 8 bases fit TRBD1. The V segment lost 6 bases and the J segment 8 bases; nucleotides outside the gene matches: 8. The CDR3 is 13 amino acids. Germline values: CDR1 MDHEN, CDR2 SYDVKM.

The J gene is TRBJ2-1, the V gene TRBV6-2 or TRBV6-3; TRBD2 agrees at 12 bases. Germline CDR1 is MNHEY and CDR2 is SVGEGT. The CDR3 covers 15 residues. V was clipped by 6 bases and J by 4 bases; unmatched bases: 4. For the CDR3, the DNA is TGTGCCAGCAGCCCTAGCGGGGGGGTATACAATGAGCAGTTCTTC. Encoded protein: CASSPSGGVYNEQFF.

The V and J genes are TRBV5-4 and TRBJ2-5, with 8 bases fitting TRBD2. This CDR3 has 15 amino acids. Germline loops: CDR1 SGHNT, CDR2 YYREEE (reference sequence). V trimming: 2 bases; J trimming: 4 bases; junction bases outside the gene matches: 7. The CDR3 nucleotides are TGTGCCAGCAGCTTACAACGGGGGGGCAGAGAGACCCAGTACTTC. Translated: CASSLQRGGRETQYF.

V is TRBV5-5 and J is TRBJ1-6; the match to TRBD1 covers 7 bases. The germline V gene has CDR1 SGHKS and CDR2 YYEKEE (reference sequence). With V trimmed by 6 bases and J by 10 bases, 7 bases remained unmatched. The CDR3 extends over 13 amino acids. CDR3: CASNKGAGSPLHF. CDR3 nucleotide sequence: TGTGCCAGCAACAAGGGGGCCGGATCACCCCTCCACTTT.

The V call is TRBV5-6, the J call TRBJ1-4; 8 nucleotides match TRBD1. J was trimmed by 8 bases and V by 4 bases; bases with no gene match: 7. This CDR3 is built from 14 residues. Per germline, CDR1 SGHDT and CDR2 YYEEEE. The DNA of the CDR3 is TGTGCCAGCAGCCTACGGACAGGGCGAGAAAAACTGTTTTTT. It yields the protein CASSLRTGREKLFF.

The chain carries TRBV5-6 and TRBJ2-3, with D possibly being TRBD1 (6 bases). With 4 bases removed from V and 7 bases from J, the gap between germline ends came to 10 bases. This CDR3 is 12 amino acids long. Germline V gives CDR1 SGHDT, CDR2 YYEEEE. The CDR3 here is CASSQDRYTQYF. In DNA form, the CDR3 reads TGTGCCAGCAGCCAGGACAGATATACGCAGTATTTT.

The chain combines TRBV7-3 with TRBJ2-3; D might be TRBD2 (5 bases). Germline V gene sequence: CDR1 SGHTA, CDR2 FQGTGA. This CDR3 region has 15 residues. V was trimmed by 5 bases and J by 2 bases, leaving 14 bases between them. The CDR3 DNA reads as TGTGCCAGCAGCGCCAGAGGGCTGAACACAGATACGCAGTATTTT. Protein sequence: CASSARGLNTDTQYF.

A note on this clone: At one end the junction does not follow the germline gene, possibly because of a read error. The chain is built from TRBV9 and TRBJ1-2, with a possible D match to TRBD1 (5 bases). The germline V gene encodes CDR1 SGDLS and CDR2 YYNGEE. The CDR3 length is 15 residues. CDR3 protein: CASSEGITTNYGHTF. The CDR3 nucleotides read TGTGCCAGCAGCGAGGGGATCACAACTAACTATGGCCACACCTTC.

The chain recombines TRBV6-5 with TRBJ1-5; possible D gene TRBD1, 6 bases. Trimming took 5 bases from V and 5 from J, leaving 10 bases between them. Germline-derived CDR1 and CDR2 are MNHEY and SVGAGI. CDR3 length: 13 residues. As DNA, the CDR3 is TGTGCCAGCAGTACAGGGACGGATCAGCCCCAGCATTTT. Translation gives CASSTGTDQPQHF.

This clone came up once. The genes are TRBV5-4 and TRBJ1-2; 9 bases agree with TRBD1. The CDR3 totals 15 residues. The germline V gene encodes CDR1 SGHNT and CDR2 YYREEE (reference sequence). V lost 2 bases, J lost 0 bases, and 2 bases stayed unmatched. The CDR3 loop is CASSLRDRANYGYTF. The CDR3 coding sequence is TGTGCCAGCAGCTTACGGGACAGGGCTAACTATGGCTACACCTTC. Supplemented by reference TRBV5-4 and TRBJ1-2, the full variable domain reads ETGVTQSPTHLIKTRGQQVTLRCSSQSGHNTVSWYQQALGQGPQFIFQYYREEENGRGNFPPRFSGLQFPNYSSELNVNALELDDSALYLCASSLRDRANYGYTFGSGTRLTVV.

CDR3 coding DNA: TGCGCCAGCAGTCCGGGGTCCAATCAGCCCCAGCATTTT. Translating gives CASSPGSNQPQHF. The V and J genes are TRBV10-1 and TRBJ1-5; D gene unclear. Deletions cut 5 bases from V and 3 bases from J, with 8 bases between. CDR3 size: 13 residues. From germline, CDR1 is WNHNN and CDR2 SYGVQD (reference sequence).

This clone was observed once. This chain links TRBV6-5 with TRBJ2-2; tentative D call: TRBD2 (5 bases). The CDR3 totals 15 residues. CDR1 is MNHEY and CDR2 is SVGAGI in the germline V gene. Trimming removed 5 bases from V and 0 bases from J, with 10 bases in between. CDR3 coding DNA: TGTGCCAGCAGTCCCCGGGGTACGAACACCGGGGAGCTGTTTTTT. Translating gives CASSPRGTNTGELFF.

The chain recombines TRBV5-4 with TRBJ2-1; 7 bases fit TRBD2. Germline CDR1 is SGHNT and CDR2 is YYREEE (reference sequence). V lost 4 bases, J lost 4 bases, and 8 bases stayed unmatched. The length of the CDR3 is 15 residues. This chain's CDR3 is CASSPRGDPYNEQFF. Written as DNA, the CDR3 is TGTGCCAGCAGCCCCCGGGGGGACCCTTACAATGAGCAGTTCTTC.

This chain joins TRBV7-2 and TRBJ2-2; D unresolved. V was pared by 4 bases and J by 5 bases, with 14 bases between. The CDR3 runs 15 residues. CDR1 SGHTA and CDR2 FQGNSA come from the germline V gene. CDR3 loop: CASSSSIVSTGELFF. CDR3 in DNA: TGTGCCAGCAGCTCCTCTATAGTCTCGACCGGGGAGCTGTTTTTT.

This clone was seen just once. The chain is built from TRBV11-2 and TRBJ1-3; the D gene is possibly TRBD1 (6 bases). V lost 1 base, J lost 3 bases, and 16 bases lay in between. Germline lookup yields CDR1 SGHAT and CDR2 FQNNGV. The CDR3 has 17 amino acids. CDR3 sequence: CASSLVETGFFGNTIYF. As DNA, the CDR3 is TGTGCCAGCAGCTTAGTCGAGACAGGCTTTTTTGGAAACACCATATATTTT.

The chain carries TRBV19 and TRBJ1-3; D is possibly TRBD1 (6 bases). The CDR3 sequence is 14 residues long. The V gene lost 6 bases and the J gene lost 2 bases, with 11 bases spanning the gap. Germline V lookup: CDR1 LNHDA, CDR2 SQIVND (reference sequence). CDR3 in DNA: TGTGCCAGTAGCAGAGGGGGGGCTGGAAACACCATATATTTT. This codes for CASSRGGAGNTIYF.

The chain has TRBV5-1 and TRBJ2-1; tentatively, D is TRBD2 (7 bases). The CDR3 has 15 amino acids. In germline, CDR1 is SGHRS, CDR2 YFSETQ. Trimming removed 2 bases from V and 5 bases from J, with 14 bases in between. CDR3 sequence (DNA): TGCGCCAGCAGCTTTGGCGGGGGCGAAAACAATGAGCAGTTCTTC. Protein sequence: CASSFGGGENNEQFF.

The V call is TRBV18, the J call TRBJ1-3, with 7 nucleotides matching TRBD1. This CDR3 comprises 19 residues. J lost 0 bases, V lost 3 bases, and 14 bases had no gene match. The germline V gene encodes CDR1 KGHSH and CDR2 LQKENI. DNA for the CDR3: TGTGCCAGCTCACCCATTCCCGGGACAGCCAAACTCTCTGGAAACACCATATATTTT. This encodes CASSPIPGTAKLSGNTIYF.

The chain recombines TRBV5-4 with TRBJ2-5; 9 nucleotides align to TRBD2. V gave up 4 bases and J gave up 5 bases; unmatched junction bases: 12. In germline, CDR1 is SGHNT, CDR2 YYREEE (reference sequence). This CDR3 region has 16 residues. CDR3 bases: TGTGCCAGCAGCCACGGGACTAGCCTTAAGGGGGAGACCCAGTACTTC. This gives the protein CASSHGTSLKGETQYF.

V gene TRBV11-3 combines with J gene TRBJ2-2; D may be TRBD2 (6 bases). Germline CDR1 reads SGHNT; CDR2 reads YENEEA. V was shortened by 0 bases and J by 3 bases, with 11 bases between the two germline ends. There are 16 residues in the CDR3. The CDR3 is CASSLDGGLDTGELFF. The CDR3 DNA reads as TGTGCCAGCAGCTTAGATGGGGGGTTAGACACCGGGGAGCTGTTTTTT. The variable domain in full, completed from reference TRBV11-3 and TRBJ2-2, reads EAGVVQSPRYKIIEKKQPVAFWCNPISGHNTLYWYLQNLGQGPELLIRYENEEAVDDSQLPKDRFSAERLKGVDSTLKIQPAELGDSAVYLCASSLDGGLDTGELFFGEGSRLTVL.

The chain is built from TRBV19 and TRBJ2-7, with a weak D call TRBD2 (5 bases). Germline values: CDR1 LNHDA, CDR2 SQIVND (reference sequence). The CDR3 extends over 15 amino acids. The V end lost 9 bases, the J end lost 2 bases, and 20 bases lay between the germline ends. CDR3: CASTPGKGTTYEQYF. The CDR3 bases are TGTGCCAGCACACCGGGAAAAGGTACAACCTACGAGCAGTACTTC.